These 18 T cell receptor beta chains were all obtained from the same sample, sequenced in a study of cytomegalovirus exposure and HLA in healthy donors. 13 Jbeta primers and 60 Vbeta primers were used for the PCR. Assay: immunoSEQ multiplex PCR; the TCRdb copy retains only in-frame clones and omits some. The sample lists about 35,000 clones, 90% to 95% occurring once. The specimen was PBMCs. The receptors here all came from a woman aged 18-29 years in good health and CMV-seronegative.

The chain combines TRBV5-1 with TRBJ2-1; TRBD2 might be the D (6 bases). CDR1 and CDR2 (germline): SGHRS, YFSETQ. This CDR3 comprises 16 residues. V was cut by 2 bases and J by 9 bases, with 21 bases left in between. The CDR3 is CASSLPAGLPYGEQFF. The CDR3 region has the DNA TGCGCCAGCAGCTTACCGGCGGGACTCCCTTACGGTGAGCAGTTCTTC.

This clone occurred a few times. A far larger clone is one base from this, pointing to a likely read error. The chain carries TRBV6-1 and TRBJ1-1, with D hard to call. The germline CDR1 and CDR2 sequences are MNHNS and SASEGT. The CDR3 has 17 amino acids. V was pared by 3 bases and J by 0 bases, with 17 bases between. CDR3 loop: CASSESRGSAVNTEAFF. In DNA form, the CDR3 reads TGTGCCAGCAGTGAGTCGAGAGGTTCCGCCGTGAACACTGAAGCTTTCTTT.

CDR3 bases: TGTGCCAGCAGCCCGTATCCGGGGGGAGCGGGAGGGCCCACCGGGGAGCTGTTTTTT. Residues: CASSPYPGGAGGPTGELFF. The chain combines TRBV7-3 with TRBJ2-2, with TRBD2 identical over 10 bases. The CDR3 loop spans 19 amino acids. The V segment lost 5 bases and the J segment 4 bases; nucleotides outside the gene matches: 16. The germline V gene encodes CDR1 SGHTA and CDR2 FQGTGA.

The rearrangement joins TRBV7-9 to TRBJ2-5, with 10 bases matching TRBD1. The CDR3 extends over 17 amino acids. Germline V gene lookup returns CDR1 SEHNR and CDR2 FQNEAQ (reference sequence). Trimming removed 5 bases from V and 5 bases from J; junction bases left unmatched: 14. The DNA of the CDR3 is TGTGCCAGCAGCAGAGGGACAGGGGATAGTTTTCCGGAGACCCAGTACTTC. Protein: CASSRGTGDSFPETQYF.

The J gene is TRBJ2-2, the V gene TRBV5-1, with TRBD2 matching 7 bases. The CDR3 covers 16 residues. With V trimmed by 4 bases and J by 5 bases, 11 bases remained unmatched. Per germline, CDR1 SGHRS and CDR2 YFSETQ. CDR3 in DNA: TGCGCCAGCAGCCTGGGGAGGGCCCGAGTGACCGGGGAGCTGTTTTTT. This sequence encodes CASSLGRARVTGELFF.

The chain uses TRBV29-1 and TRBJ1-1; D call uncertain. CDR1 and CDR2 from the germline V gene are SQVTM and ANQGSEA. The CDR3 is made up of 11 amino acids. Between the trimmed V and J ends, which lost 6 bases and 3 bases, there was a span of 8 bases. CDR3: CSVREYTEAFF. The CDR3 region has the DNA TGCAGCGTGAGGGAATACACTGAAGCTTTCTTT.

The V call is TRBV7-8, the J call TRBJ2-5; TRBD1 might be the D (6 bases). The CDR3 covers 13 residues. Germline V CDR1 and CDR2: SGHVS, FQNEAQ. Trimming removed 8 bases from V and 5 bases from J, with 15 bases in between. CDR3 sequence reads: CASATGLWETQYF. The CDR3 coding sequence is TGTGCCAGCGCTACAGGGTTGTGGGAGACCCAGTACTTC.

This clone was observed once. The chain has TRBV6-5 and TRBJ2-2; 9 bases line up with TRBD2. V lost 7 bases, J lost 9 bases, and 9 bases stayed unmatched. Per the germline V gene, CDR1 is MNHEY and CDR2 is SVGAGI. The CDR3 consists of 14 residues. The CDR3 DNA sequence: TGTGCCAGCACTACAAGCGGGAGGAACAGGGAGCTGTTTTTT. Protein product: CASTTSGRNRELFF.

The chain is built from TRBV18 and TRBJ2-7, with D possibly matching TRBD1 (6 bases). The length of the CDR3 is 15 residues. CDR1 KGHSH and CDR2 LQKENI come from the germline V gene. V lost 2 bases, J lost 2 bases, and 13 bases lay in between. The CDR3 sequence: CASSPSGTPTYEQYF. The CDR3 region has the DNA TGTGCCAGCTCACCATCTGGGACACCAACCTACGAGCAGTACTTC.

The genes are TRBV7-6 and TRBJ2-3, with D possibly matching TRBD1 (6 bases). Germline values: CDR1 SGHVS, CDR2 FNYEAQ. CDR3 length: 15 residues. V lost 2 bases and J lost 4, with 13 bases in between. CDR3 sequence: CASSLLQGPPDTQYF. The CDR3 DNA reads TGTGCCAGCAGCTTATTACAGGGCCCGCCAGATACGCAGTATTTT.

V gene TRBV27 combines with J gene TRBJ1-3, with D possibly matching TRBD1 (6 bases). The CDR3 totals 16 residues. Germline V gene sequence: CDR1 MNHEY, CDR2 SMNVEV (reference sequence). V was cut by 4 bases and J by 0 bases, with 13 bases left in between. The CDR3 is CASSSLDRSSGNTIYF. CDR3 coding DNA: TGTGCCAGCAGTTCCCTCGACAGGAGCTCTGGAAACACCATATATTTT.

The V call is TRBV6-1, the J call TRBJ2-2; D gene uncertain. Germline loops: CDR1 MNHNS, CDR2 SASEGT. The CDR3 spans 15 residues. V was pared by 2 bases and J by 4 bases, with 11 bases between. The CDR3 nucleotides are TGTGCCAGCAGTGAATTCACAGTCTCCACCGGGGAGCTGTTTTTT. This gives the protein CASSEFTVSTGELFF.

The CDR3 nucleotides read TGTGCCAGTAGTATTTCAGGGGGCGGGACACTCGAAGAGACCCAGTACTTC. It encodes CASSISGGGTLEETQYF. The rearrangement joins TRBV19 to TRBJ2-5, with 8 bases fitting TRBD1. The CDR3 consists of 17 residues. V lost 3 bases, J lost 3 bases, and 12 bases stayed unmatched. Germline V gives CDR1 LNHDA, CDR2 SQIVND (reference sequence).

The V and J genes are TRBV10-1 and TRBJ2-3, with TRBD2 identical over 14 bases. The V gene end was trimmed by 6 bases and the J gene end by 6 bases; junction bases not matched to a gene: 17. The germline gives CDR1 WNHNN, CDR2 SYGVQD (reference sequence). The CDR3 covers 19 residues. The CDR3 spells CASSNRALPGLAGADTQYF. The CDR3 bases are TGCGCCAGCAGCAACCGCGCCCTCCCGGGACTAGCGGGAGCGGATACGCAGTATTTT.

The chain combines TRBV15 with TRBJ2-3; 10 bases agree with TRBD2. V was clipped by 4 bases and J by 6 bases; unmatched bases: 7. The CDR3 length is 15 residues. Germline V gene sequence: CDR1 LNHNV, CDR2 YYDKDF (reference sequence). The CDR3 region is CATSTSGRAGDTQYF. DNA of the CDR3: TGTGCCACCAGCACCAGCGGGAGGGCCGGGGATACGCAGTATTTT.

V and J are TRBV30 and TRBJ2-1, with 8 bases lining up with TRBD2. V shed 0 bases and J 2 bases; nucleotides not matched to a gene: 9. The CDR3 covers 17 residues. Germline assignment: CDR1 GTSNPN and CDR2 SVGIG (reference sequence). CDR3 in DNA: TGTGCCTGGAGTGTTTGGAGCCGGGAGGGTCCCTACAATGAGCAGTTCTTC. This gives the protein CAWSVWSREGPYNEQFF.

This clone came up once. The chain uses TRBV7-2 and TRBJ2-7; a possible D gene is TRBD1 (5 bases). Germline V gene lookup returns CDR1 SGHTA and CDR2 FQGNSA. Trimming took off 3 bases at V and 3 bases at J, with 15 bases between the two ends. There are 15 residues in the CDR3. Here the CDR3 reads CASSFYTGQDYEQYF. DNA of the CDR3: TGTGCCAGCAGCTTTTACACCGGACAAGACTACGAGCAGTACTTC. Using reference TRBV7-2 and TRBJ2-7 for the parts outside the CDR3, the full variable domain is GAGVSQSPSNKVTEKGKDVELRCDPISGHTALYWYRQSLGQGLEFLIYFQGNSAPDKSGLPSDRFSAERTGGSVSTLTIQRTQQEDSAVYLCASSFYTGQDYEQYFGPGTRLTVT.

This CDR3 reads CASSFGATQYF. For the CDR3, the DNA is TGTGCCAGCAGCTTTGGGGCTACGCAGTATTTT. The chain couples TRBV5-5 to TRBJ2-3; D is possibly TRBD1 (5 bases). Deletions cut 2 bases from V and 8 bases from J, with 6 bases between. Germline V gives CDR1 SGHKS, CDR2 YYEKEE (reference sequence). There are 11 residues in the CDR3.